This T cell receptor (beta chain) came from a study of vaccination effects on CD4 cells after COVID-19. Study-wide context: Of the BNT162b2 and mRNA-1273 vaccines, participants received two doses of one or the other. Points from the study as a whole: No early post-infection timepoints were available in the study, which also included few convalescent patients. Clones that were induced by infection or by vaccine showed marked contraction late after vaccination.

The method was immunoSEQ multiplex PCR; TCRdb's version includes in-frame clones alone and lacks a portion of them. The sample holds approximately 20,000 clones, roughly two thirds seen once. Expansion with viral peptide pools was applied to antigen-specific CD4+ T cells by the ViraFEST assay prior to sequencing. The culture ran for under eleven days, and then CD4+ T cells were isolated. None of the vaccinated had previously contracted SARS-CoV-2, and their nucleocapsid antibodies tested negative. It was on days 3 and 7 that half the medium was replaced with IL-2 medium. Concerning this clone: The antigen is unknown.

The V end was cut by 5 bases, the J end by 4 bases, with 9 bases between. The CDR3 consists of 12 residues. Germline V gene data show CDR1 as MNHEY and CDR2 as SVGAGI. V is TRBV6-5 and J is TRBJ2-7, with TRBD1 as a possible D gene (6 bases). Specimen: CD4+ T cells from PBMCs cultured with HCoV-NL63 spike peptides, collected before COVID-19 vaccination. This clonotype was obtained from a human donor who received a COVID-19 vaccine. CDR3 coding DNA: TGTGCCAGCAGTCCCCAGGGGTACGAGCAGTACTTC. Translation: CASSPQGYEQYF.